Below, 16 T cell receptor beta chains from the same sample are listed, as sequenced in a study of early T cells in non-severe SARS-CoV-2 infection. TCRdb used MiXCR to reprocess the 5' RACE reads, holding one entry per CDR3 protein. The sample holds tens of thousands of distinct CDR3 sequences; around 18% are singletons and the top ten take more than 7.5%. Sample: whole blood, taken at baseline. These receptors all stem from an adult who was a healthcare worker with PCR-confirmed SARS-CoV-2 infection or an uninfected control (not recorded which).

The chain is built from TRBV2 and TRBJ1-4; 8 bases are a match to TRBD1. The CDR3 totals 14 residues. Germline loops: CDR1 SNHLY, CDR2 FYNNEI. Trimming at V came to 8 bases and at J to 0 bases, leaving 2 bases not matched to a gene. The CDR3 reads CASRTGTTNEKLFF. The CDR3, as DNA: TGTGCCAGCCGGACAGGGACAACTAATGAAAAACTGTTTTTT.

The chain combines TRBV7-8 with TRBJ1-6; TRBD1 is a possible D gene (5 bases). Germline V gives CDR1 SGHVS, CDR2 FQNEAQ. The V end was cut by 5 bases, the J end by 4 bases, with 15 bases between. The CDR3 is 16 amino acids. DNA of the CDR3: TGTGCCAGCAGCAGCAGACAGATTTCGTATAATTCACCCCTCCACTTT. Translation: CASSSRQISYNSPLHF.

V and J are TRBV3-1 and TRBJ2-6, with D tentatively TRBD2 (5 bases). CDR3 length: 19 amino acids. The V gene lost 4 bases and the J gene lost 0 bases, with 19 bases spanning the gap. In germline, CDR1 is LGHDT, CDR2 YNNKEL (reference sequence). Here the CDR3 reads CASSRQRAAQSSGANVLTF. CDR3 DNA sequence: TGTGCCAGCAGCCGGCAGAGAGCGGCTCAGAGCTCTGGGGCCAACGTCCTGACTTTC. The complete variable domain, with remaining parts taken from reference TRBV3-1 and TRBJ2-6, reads DTAVSQTPKYLVTQMGNDKSIKCEQNLGHDTMYWYKQDSKKFLKIMFSYNNKELIINETVPNRFSPKSPDKAHLNLHINSLELGDSAVYFCASSRQRAAQSSGANVLTFGAGSRLTVL.

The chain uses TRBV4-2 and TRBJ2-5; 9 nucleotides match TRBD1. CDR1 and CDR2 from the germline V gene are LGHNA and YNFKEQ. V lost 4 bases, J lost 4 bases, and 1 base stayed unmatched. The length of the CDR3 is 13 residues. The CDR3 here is CASSRDRVETQYF. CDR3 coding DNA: TGTGCCAGCAGCCGGGACAGGGTAGAGACCCAGTACTTC.

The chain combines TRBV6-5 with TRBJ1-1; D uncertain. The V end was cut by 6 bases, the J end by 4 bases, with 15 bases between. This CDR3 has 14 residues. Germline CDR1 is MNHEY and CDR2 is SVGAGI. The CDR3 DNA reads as TGTGCCAGCAGCATCACATACCCGGGCACTGAAGCTTTCTTT. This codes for CASSITYPGTEAFF.

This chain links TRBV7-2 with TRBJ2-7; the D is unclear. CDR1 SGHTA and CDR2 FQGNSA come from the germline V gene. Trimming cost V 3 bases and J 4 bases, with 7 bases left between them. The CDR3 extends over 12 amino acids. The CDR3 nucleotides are TGTGCCAGCAGCTTCGTTCCTTACGAGCAGTACTTC. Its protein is CASSFVPYEQYF. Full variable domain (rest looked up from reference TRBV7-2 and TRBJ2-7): GAGVSQSPSNKVTEKGKDVELRCDPISGHTALYWYRQSLGQGLEFLIYFQGNSAPDKSGLPSDRFSAERTGGSVSTLTIQRTQQEDSAVYLCASSFVPYEQYFGPGTRLTVT.

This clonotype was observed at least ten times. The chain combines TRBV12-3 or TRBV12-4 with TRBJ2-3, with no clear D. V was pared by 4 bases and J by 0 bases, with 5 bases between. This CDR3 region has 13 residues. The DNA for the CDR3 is TGTGCCAGCAGTTACAGCAGCACAGATACGCAGTATTTT. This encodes CASSYSSTDTQYF.

CDR3 in amino acids: CASSNTGGIMGEQFF. Written as DNA, the CDR3 is TGTGCCAGCAGCAATACAGGGGGGATCATGGGTGAGCAGTTCTTC. The rearrangement links TRBV14 to TRBJ2-1, with TRBD1 matching over 8 bases. V lost 5 bases and J lost 9; bases outside the gene matches: 12. CDR1 SGHDN and CDR2 FVKESK come from the germline V gene. The CDR3 has 15 residues.

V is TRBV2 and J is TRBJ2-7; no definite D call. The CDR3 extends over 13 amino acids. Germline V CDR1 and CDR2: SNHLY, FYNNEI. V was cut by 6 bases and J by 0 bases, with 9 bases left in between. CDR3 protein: CASSRQSSYEQYF. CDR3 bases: TGTGCCAGCAGCCGGCAGAGCTCCTACGAGCAGTACTTC.

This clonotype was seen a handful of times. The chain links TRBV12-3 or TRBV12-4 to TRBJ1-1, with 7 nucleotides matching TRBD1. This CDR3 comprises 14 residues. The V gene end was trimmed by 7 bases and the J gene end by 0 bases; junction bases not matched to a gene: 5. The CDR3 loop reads CASIRTGLNTEAFF. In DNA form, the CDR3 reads TGTGCCAGCATCCGGACAGGATTGAACACTGAAGCTTTCTTT.

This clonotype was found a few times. The CDR3 region is CSAMSPPGLAAESNTGELFF. CDR3 coding DNA: TGCAGTGCTATGTCCCCACCGGGACTAGCGGCCGAATCGAACACCGGGGAGCTGTTTTTT. V and J are TRBV20-1 and TRBJ2-2; TRBD2 aligns across 11 bases. This CDR3 is 20 amino acids long. Per the germline V gene, CDR1 is DFQATT and CDR2 is SNEGSKA (reference sequence). V shed 4 bases, J shed 0 bases, and the junction held 16 bases outside the gene matches.

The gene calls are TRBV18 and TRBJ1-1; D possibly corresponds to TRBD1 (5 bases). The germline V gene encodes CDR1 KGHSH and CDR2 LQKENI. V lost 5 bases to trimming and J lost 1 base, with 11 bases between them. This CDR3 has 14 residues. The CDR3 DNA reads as TGTGCCAGCTCAGGCCCGACAGCGAACACTGAAGCTTTCTTT. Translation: CASSGPTANTEAFF.

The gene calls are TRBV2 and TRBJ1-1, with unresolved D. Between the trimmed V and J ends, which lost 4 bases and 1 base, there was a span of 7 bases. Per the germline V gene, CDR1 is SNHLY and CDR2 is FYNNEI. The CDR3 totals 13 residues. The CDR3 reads CASSGRSNTEAFF. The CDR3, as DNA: TGTGCCAGCAGTGGACGGTCGAACACTGAAGCTTTCTTT.

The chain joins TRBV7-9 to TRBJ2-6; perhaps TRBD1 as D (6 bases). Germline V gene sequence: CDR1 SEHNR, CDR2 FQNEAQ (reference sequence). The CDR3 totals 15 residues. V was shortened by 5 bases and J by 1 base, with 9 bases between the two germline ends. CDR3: CASSPQGSGANVLTF. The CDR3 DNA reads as TGTGCCAGCAGCCCCCAGGGGTCTGGGGCCAACGTCCTGACTTTC. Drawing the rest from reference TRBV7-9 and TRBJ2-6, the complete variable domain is DTGVSQNPRHKITKRGQNVTFRCDPISEHNRLYWYRQTLGQGPEFLTYFQNEAQLEKSRLLSDRFSAERPKGSFSTLEIQRTEQGDSAMYLCASSPQGSGANVLTFGAGSRLTVL.

CDR3 loop: CATSDLDRGLHTGELFF. CDR3 DNA: TGTGCCACCAGTGATCTCGACAGGGGGCTTCACACCGGGGAGCTGTTTTTT. The genes are TRBV24-1 and TRBJ2-2; 10 positions agree with TRBD1. The length of the CDR3 is 17 residues. Trimming removed 3 bases from V and 3 bases from J; junction bases left unmatched: 6. The germline V gene encodes CDR1 KGHDR and CDR2 SFDVKD.

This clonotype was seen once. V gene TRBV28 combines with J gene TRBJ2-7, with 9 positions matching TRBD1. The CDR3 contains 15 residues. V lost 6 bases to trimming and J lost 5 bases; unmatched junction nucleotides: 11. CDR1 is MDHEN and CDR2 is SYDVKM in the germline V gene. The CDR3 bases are TGTGCCAGCAGGGTCCAGGGGACAGGGAAAAACGAGCAGTACTTC. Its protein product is CASRVQGTGKNEQYF.